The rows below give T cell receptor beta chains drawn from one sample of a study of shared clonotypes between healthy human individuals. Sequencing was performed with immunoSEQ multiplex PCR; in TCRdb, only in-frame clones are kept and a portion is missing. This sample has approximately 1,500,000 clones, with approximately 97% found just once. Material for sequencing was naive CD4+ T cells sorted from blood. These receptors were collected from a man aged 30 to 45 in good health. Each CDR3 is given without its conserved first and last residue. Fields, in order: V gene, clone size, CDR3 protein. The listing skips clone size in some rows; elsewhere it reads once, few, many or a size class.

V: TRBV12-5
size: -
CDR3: ASGLATSGSYNEQF

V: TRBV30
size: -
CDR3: AWSPAYNEQF

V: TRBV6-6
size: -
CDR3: ASSYPGQDYEQY

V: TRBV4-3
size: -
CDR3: ASSQDRGGSGFWSQETQY

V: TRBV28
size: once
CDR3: ASIEGTSSLLYEQY

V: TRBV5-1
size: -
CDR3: ASNWGGTYNEQF

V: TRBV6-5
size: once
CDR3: ASSYSPGSIQETQY

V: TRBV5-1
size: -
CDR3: ASSPDRAYEQY

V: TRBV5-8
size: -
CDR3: ASSSSGRADTQY

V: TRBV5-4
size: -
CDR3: ASSLAGLVRDRAYNEQF

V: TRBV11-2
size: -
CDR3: ASSPQAGTGDEKLF

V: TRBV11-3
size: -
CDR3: ASSLIPFPIGTGELF

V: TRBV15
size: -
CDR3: ATSRDPSGQSYEQY

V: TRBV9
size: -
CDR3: ASSVVGTSDNEQF

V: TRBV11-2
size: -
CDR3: ASSFAGTTYEQY

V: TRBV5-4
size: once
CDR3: ATYPRGGLGLEQF

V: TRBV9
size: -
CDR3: ASSVGGFRETQY

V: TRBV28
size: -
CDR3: ASISPGREKYGYT

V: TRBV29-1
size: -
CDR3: SVEEVAGHPTYGYT

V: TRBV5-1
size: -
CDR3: ASSLAPNNEQF

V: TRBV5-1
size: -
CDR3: ASSYVRDRSAETQY

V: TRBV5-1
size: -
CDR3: ASSYPGEVEAF

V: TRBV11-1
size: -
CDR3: ASSRRDRNYEQY

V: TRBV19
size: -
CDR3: ASSLGTGELF